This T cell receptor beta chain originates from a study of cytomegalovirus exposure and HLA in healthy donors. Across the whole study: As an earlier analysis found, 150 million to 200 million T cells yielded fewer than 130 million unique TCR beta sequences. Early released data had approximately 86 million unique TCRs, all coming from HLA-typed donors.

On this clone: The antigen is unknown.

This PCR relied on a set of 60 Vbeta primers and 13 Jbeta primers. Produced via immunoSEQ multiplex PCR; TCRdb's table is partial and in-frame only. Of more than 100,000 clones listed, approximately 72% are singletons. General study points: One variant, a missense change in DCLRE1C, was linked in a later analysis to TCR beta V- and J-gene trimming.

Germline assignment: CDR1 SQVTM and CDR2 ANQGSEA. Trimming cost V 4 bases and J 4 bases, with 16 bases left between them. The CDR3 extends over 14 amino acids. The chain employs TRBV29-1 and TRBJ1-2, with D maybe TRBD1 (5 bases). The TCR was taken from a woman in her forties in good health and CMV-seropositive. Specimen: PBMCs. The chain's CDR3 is CSVATWGRAYGYTF. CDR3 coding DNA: TGCAGCGTTGCGACGTGGGGCAGGGCCTATGGCTACACCTTC.